This T cell receptor beta chain is drawn from a study of blood T cell repertoires in COVID-19. For the study at large: Sites in the United States, Italy and Spain provided acute and convalescent COVID-19 samples. PBMCs, B-cell-depleted T cells, or T cells were the source of the cDNA or gDNA that made up the material.

As handled by the study authors: Estimation of nucleated cell counts relied on the amplification of reference gene primers. The method was immunoSEQ multiplex PCR; TCRdb's version includes in-frame clones alone and lacks a portion of them. The D gene and trimming were derived from the DNA, and the V and J assignments and clone size from that table. The table shows about 260,000 clones, with approximately 87% occurring only once. Deletions cut 3 bases from V and 1 base from J, with 3 bases between. CDR3 size: 12 residues. The germline V gene encodes CDR1 KGHSH and CDR2 LQKENI. The chain links TRBV18 to TRBJ1-1; D remains unclear. The receptor comes from a human donor in a cohort sampled during active COVID-19. The material sequenced was peripheral blood. CDR3 loop: CASSPRNTEAFF. Here the CDR3 DNA reads TGTGCCAGCTCACCTAGGAACACTGAAGCTTTCTTT. Based on the CDR3 plus reference TRBV18 and TRBJ1-1, the full variable domain is NAGVMQNPRHLVRRRGQEARLRCSPMKGHSHVYWYRQLPEEGLKFMVYLQKENIIDESGMPKERFSAEFPKEGPSILRIQQVVRGDSAAYFCASSPRNTEAFFGQGTRLTVV.